The source of this T cell receptor beta chain is a study of T cell repertoires in cytomegalovirus infection. The CDR3 covers 16 residues. Per the germline V gene, CDR1 is SGHTA and CDR2 is FQGNSA. The V end was cut by 0 bases, the J end by 4 bases, with 13 bases between. Notes on the study in general: Pooled public TCR beta family frequency picked out CMV carriers with the relevant HLA. CMV-specific TCR beta clonotypes restricted by HLA-C dominated the ex vivo response.

TCRdb called the reads again in MiXCR, with one record for every CDR3 protein. Among some 400,000 distinct CDR3 sequences listed, approximately 33% were seen once. This clonotype was recorded at least ten times. What it binds is not known. The clonotype comes from a human donor in good health (CMV status not recorded). Some clones in this sample may be carry-over from other donors' samples. This chain connects TRBV7-2 to TRBJ1-5; the D gene is possibly TRBD1 (6 bases). Source material: PBMCs. The CDR3 region is CASSLAGGAGNQPQHF. CDR3 DNA: TGTGCCAGCAGCTTAGCGGGGGGGGCAGGGAATCAGCCCCAGCATTTT.